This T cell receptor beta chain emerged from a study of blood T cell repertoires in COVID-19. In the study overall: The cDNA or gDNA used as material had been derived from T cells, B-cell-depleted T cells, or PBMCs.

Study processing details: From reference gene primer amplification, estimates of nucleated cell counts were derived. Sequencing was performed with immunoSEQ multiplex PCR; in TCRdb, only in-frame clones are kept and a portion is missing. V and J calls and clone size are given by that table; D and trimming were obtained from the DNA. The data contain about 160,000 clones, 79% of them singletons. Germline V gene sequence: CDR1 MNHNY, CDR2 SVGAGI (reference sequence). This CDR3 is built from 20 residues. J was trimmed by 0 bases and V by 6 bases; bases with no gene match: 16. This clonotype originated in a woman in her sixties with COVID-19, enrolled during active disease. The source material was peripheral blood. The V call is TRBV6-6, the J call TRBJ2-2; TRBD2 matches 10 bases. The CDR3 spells CASSRITRASGGTNTGELFF. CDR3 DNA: TGTGCCAGCAGCCGCATAACCCGGGCTAGCGGGGGAACGAACACCGGGGAGCTGTTTTTT.